Reported below is one TCR beta chain. This clonotype was counted at least ten times. The target of this receptor is not known. No base-level quality is on record; no much larger clone is a single base apart. For CDR1 and CDR2, the germline V gene (reference sequence) lists DFQATT and SNEGSKA. Trimming at the junction amounts to 0 bases on V and 3 bases on J, and the germline ends lie 10 bases apart. There are 14 amino acids in the CDR3, from cysteine to phenylalanine inclusive. Only the CDR3 DNA is retained, 42 bases long and in frame from the first base. These data come from a study of regulatory T cells in long-lasting Graves disease (TCRdb year 2021). Describing the broader study: Patients with newly diagnosed Graves' disease had been on antithyroid drugs for under 3 months. This study used TCR sequencing and RNA sequencing of peripheral blood to compare persistent Graves' disease patients against newly diagnosed Graves' disease patients. The study was conducted in China and was registered as a clinical trial. A total of about 33 samples underwent TCR sequencing, from 13 patients with persistent Graves' disease and 20 or so patients with newly diagnosed Graves' disease. Here is what the overall study found, with its caveats: Persistent patients shared more public clonotypes among themselves (around 2,500) than newly diagnosed patients did (over 950). The authors acknowledged the small sample size as a limitation that may reduce accuracy. Because the primary lesion, thyroid tissue, could not be accessed, the study looked at peripheral blood alone. Only the TCR beta chain was sequenced and analyzed. Compared with newly diagnosed patients, persistent Graves' disease patients had lower TCR Shannon entropy and fewer highly expanded clones, which suggests clonal expansion. Preferential use of TRBV28, TRBJ1-2 and TRBJ2-5 was observed in persistent disease, whereas TRBV20-1 and TRBJ2-1 were favored in newly diagnosed disease.

In the paper's terms, the time point label means: newly diagnosed GD, antithyroid drugs for less than 3 months. RNA was extracted from PBMCs in TRIzol for both TCR sequencing and RNA sequencing. The diagnosis of Graves' disease followed American Thyroid Association guidelines. Recruitment of patients was carried out at an endocrinology department in Xi'an, China. From each patient, around 9 milliliters of peripheral blood was collected into an EDTA anticoagulant tube. Ficoll Paque Plus density gradient separation was used to isolate PBMCs, and no further T cell sorting was done. An Agilent 2100 Bioanalyzer and agarose gel were used to check RNA quality, while a NanoDrop 2000 measured RNA concentration. The library was generated by multiplex PCR. Instrument on record: Illumina HiSeq 4000. TCR beta libraries were built with iRepertoire HTBI primers and Arm-PCR amplification of CDR3 regions. Before sequencing, the PCR products underwent gel purification. In the paper's pipeline: Gene usage analysis of CDR3 amino acid clonotypes used the 62 TRBV and some 15 TRBJ segments found across samples. Filtered high-quality paired reads were merged into contigs using COPE and FqMerger. Contigs were aligned with BLAST to IMGT TRBV, TRBD and TRBJ reference genes, and CDR3 was defined per IMGT. Highly expanded clones were defined as clonotypes with a frequency above 0.1%. Shannon entropy was used to measure repertoire diversity, and the Gini coefficient was used to measure V-J evenness. A clonotype was considered public if more than one individual shared it. The public reads were reprocessed in TCRdb via fastp at Q25 and MiXCR, keeping in-frame beta chains. CDR3 protein sequences are deduplicated, and each keeps its most common genes and DNA. The V and J calls and clone size come from TCRdb's table, not from the authors' own analysis. This sample lists 200,000 to 250,000 distinct CDR3 sequences; around 20% were detected once. 11% to 15% of the sample is held by the ten biggest clonotypes.

This material consisted of peripheral blood mononuclear cells (PBMCs), taken at new diagnosis, from a patient treated with antithyroid drugs. The receptor's source is a female donor with Graves disease. The sequence links TRBV20-1 to TRBJ2-3; TRBD2 is possibly the D segment (6 matching bases). DNA sequence: TGCAGTGCTAGAGATCCCGGGAGAACAGATACGCAGTATTTT. This yields the protein CSARDPGRTDTQYF.